This T cell receptor beta chain derives from a study of early T cells in non-severe SARS-CoV-2 infection. Study as a whole: Unsorted whole blood bulk RNA was sequenced, with unpaired chains. Study outcomes and limitations: CD4 and private specificities were missed by VDJdb matching, which favored anti-spike CD8 responses.

Trimming left V 11 bases short and J 2 bases short, with 15 bases between. The germline CDR1 and CDR2 sequences are MNHNY and SVGAGI (reference sequence). This CDR3 spans 13 amino acids. cDNA molecules, individually, were tagged with unique molecular identifiers. TCRdb passed the 5' RACE reads through MiXCR, listing each CDR3 protein once. The data show 77,000 or so distinct CDR3 sequences, with approximately 14% seen just once and nearly 4% held by the top ten. This clonotype appeared a few times. The antigen remains unidentified. The specimen comprised whole blood, sampled at baseline. The clonotype originates from an adult who was a healthcare worker with PCR-confirmed SARS-CoV-2 infection or an uninfected control (not recorded which). V is TRBV6-6 and J is TRBJ2-5, with D unresolved. CDR3: CAASPTIQETQYF. The DNA of the CDR3 is TGTGCCGCATCCCCTACAATTCAAGAGACCCAGTACTTC.